This T cell receptor (beta chain) was sequenced for a study of CD4 and CD8 cells across lung adenocarcinoma regions. Germline V CDR1 and CDR2: SGHTA, FQGNSA. The CDR3 extends over 16 amino acids. MiXCR, applied by TCRdb to the PCR reads, yields one record per CDR3 protein. The profile shows over 5,500 distinct CDR3 sequences, around 48% of them singletons. Localized lung adenocarcinoma, a non-small cell lung cancer, affected the donors. The sample was CD8+ T cells from the center of a lung tumor. This chain uses TRBV7-2 with TRBJ2-1; possibly TRBD2 for D (7 bases). Near its end, the DNA agrees better with TRBJ2-7, so the J call may be wrong. The clonotype was recovered from a female donor with lung adenocarcinoma. The CD4 and CD8 labels of this study may be unreliable. The CDR3 here is CASSRDRGASSYEQYF. The CDR3 DNA reads as TGTGCCAGCAGCCGAGACCGGGGGGCGAGCTCCTACGAGCAGTACTTC.